Listed below are T cell receptor beta chains from one sample, sequenced in a study of T cell responses to AZD1222 COVID-19 vaccine. The repertoire was sequenced with immunoSEQ multiplex PCR; TCRdb's copy has only in-frame clones and lacks some. The sample has 80,000 to 100,000 clones, roughly 89% seen once. Sample: peripheral blood, taken on day 0 of AZD1222 vaccination. Receptor source: an adult in good health. Each CDR3 is given with its conserved first and last residue. A D gene is named only where the DNA matches it firmly. Clone size is not always given. Where it is, it says once, few, many or a class for expanded clones.

v_gene,d_gene,abundance,j_gene,CDR3nt,CDR3aa
TRBV5-6,NA,NA,TRBJ1-3,TGTGCCAGCAGCTCGTGGGGGTATGGTGGAAACACCATATATTTT,CASSSWGYGGNTIYF
TRBV6-5,NA,NA,TRBJ2-2,TGTGCCAGCAGATTCAGGGGCGGCCGGGCCGGGGAGCTGTTTTTT,CASRFRGGRAGELFF
TRBV19,NA,few,TRBJ2-5,TGTGCCAGTAGTATAGGCAGCTCTTTCCAAGAGACCCAGTACTTC,CASSIGSSFQETQYF
TRBV12-3/TRBV12-4,NA,NA,TRBJ2-5,TGTGCCAGCGGAGGGACAGCGCAAGAGACCCAGTACTTC,CASGGTAQETQYF
TRBV7-2,TRBD2,NA,TRBJ2-5,TGTGCCAGCAGCTATCCTAGCGGGGGTGGAGAGACCCAGTACTTC,CASSYPSGGGETQYF
TRBV4-3,TRBD1,NA,TRBJ1-4,TGCGCCAGCAGCCAATCCAGGGGGGGTGAAAAACTGTTTTTT,CASSQSRGGEKLFF
TRBV7-8,TRBD1,few,TRBJ2-7,TGTGCCAGCAGCTTAGGCGGGACAGGGACCTACGAGCAGTACTTC,CASSLGGTGTYEQYF
TRBV2,NA,NA,TRBJ1-5,TGTGCCAGCAGCCAGGGGCGCGGCAATCAGCCCCAGCATTTT,CASSQGRGNQPQHF
TRBV5-1,NA,NA,TRBJ2-1,TGCGCCAGCAGTCCAGGGATTTGGGGGGTGAACAATGAGCAGTTCTTC,CASSPGIWGVNNEQFF
TRBV9,NA,once,TRBJ2-7,TGTGCCAGCAGCGTTGAGGAGGGATCCTATTACGAGCAGTACTTC,CASSVEEGSYYEQYF
TRBV6-5,NA,NA,TRBJ1-1,TGTGCCAGCACCTCGAAGGGCCGGGGAGCTTTCTTT,CASTSKGRGAFF
TRBV7-3,TRBD1,NA,TRBJ2-1,TGTGCCAGCAGCTTCTGGGACAGGCCCAATGAGCAGTTCTTC,CASSFWDRPNEQFF
TRBV19,NA,NA,TRBJ2-7,TGTGCCAGTAGTATTTCCGGGATGGAATCCTACGAGCAGTACTTC,CASSISGMESYEQYF
TRBV5-6,TRBD1,NA,TRBJ2-7,TGTGCCAGCAGCCCGGGACAGAGATACTTC,CASSPGQRYF
TRBV5-6,NA,NA,TRBJ2-1,TGTGCCAGCAGCTTGGGGGCCTACAATGAGCAGTTCTTC,CASSLGAYNEQFF
TRBV27,TRBD1,NA,TRBJ1-2,TGTGCCAGCAGTTTTTTGGGACAGGTCTATGGCTACACCTTC,CASSFLGQVYGYTF
TRBV15,NA,NA,TRBJ2-1,TGTGCCACCAGCAGAGCTCAAACCGAGCAGTTCTTC,CATSRAQTEQFF
TRBV7-6,NA,once,TRBJ2-7,TGTGCCAGCAGCTTACGGTCAGGGACGGACTACGAGCAGTACTTC,CASSLRSGTDYEQYF
TRBV9,NA,NA,TRBJ1-5,TGTGCCAGCAGCGTAGGGCCTCGGGATCAGCCCCAGCATTTT,CASSVGPRDQPQHF
TRBV27,NA,NA,TRBJ2-2,TGTGCCAGCAGTGCCGACAGGCCGGAGGCCGGGGAGCTGTTTTTT,CASSADRPEAGELFF
TRBV9,NA,NA,TRBJ2-2,TGTGCCAGCAGCGCGCAAAACACCGGGGAGCTGTTTTTT,CASSAQNTGELFF
TRBV20-1,NA,NA,TRBJ1-5,TGCAGTGCTAGTAAGGGAGGGAGCAATCAGCCCCAGCATTTT,CSASKGGSNQPQHF
TRBV5-6,TRBD2,once,TRBJ2-5,TGTGCCAGCAGCTTGTTAGCGGGGGGGTTTGGCCAAGAGACCCAGTACTTC,CASSLLAGGFGQETQYF
TRBV6-5,TRBD1,NA,TRBJ1-1,TGTGCCAGCAGTTACTCGTTAGGGACAGCCATTACTTTCTTT,CASSYSLGTAITFF
TRBV7-8,NA,NA,TRBJ1-6,TGTGCCAGCAGACAGGGTAATTCACCCCTCCACTTT,CASRQGNSPLHF
TRBV18,TRBD2,NA,TRBJ2-1,TGTGCCAGCTCACCCGTTAGCGGGAGCTCCTACAATGAGCAGTTCTTC,CASSPVSGSSYNEQFF
TRBV12-3/TRBV12-4,NA,NA,TRBJ1-1,TGTGCCAGCAGTTTTGTTTTGGGTGAGGCTTTCTTT,CASSFVLGEAFF
TRBV3-1/TRBV3-2,NA,once,TRBJ2-7,TGTGCCAGCAGCCACCCGGGGCAGGGGCGGCGGTACGAGCAGTACTTC,CASSHPGQGRRYEQYF
TRBV4-3,NA,once,TRBJ1-5,TGCGCCAGCAGCCAAGTATATAGCAATCAGCCCCAGCATTTT,CASSQVYSNQPQHF
TRBV7-8,NA,once,TRBJ1-2,TGTGCCAGCAGCCGGGATTCTTATGGAGGCTACACCTTC,CASSRDSYGGYTF
TRBV5-6,NA,NA,TRBJ1-5,TGTGCCAGCAGCTCCTATAGTGGAGGCCGCTATCAGCCCCAGCATTTT,CASSSYSGGRYQPQHF
TRBV3-1/TRBV3-2,NA,NA,TRBJ2-1,TGTGCCAGCAGCCCCGTCGCGGAGACCTCCTACAATGAGCAGTTCTTC,CASSPVAETSYNEQFF
TRBV28,TRBD1,NA,TRBJ1-5,TGTGCCAGCAGTGGGACAGGAATCCATCAGCCCCAGCATTTT,CASSGTGIHQPQHF
TRBV28,NA,NA,TRBJ1-6,TGTGCCAGCAGTCCCGCAGGACAAGGGGTTGGTAATTCACCCCTCCACTTT,CASSPAGQGVGNSPLHF
TRBV5-1,TRBD1,NA,TRBJ1-1,TGCGCCAGCAGCTTAGGGCACAGGGGGAGCACTGAAGCTTTCTTT,CASSLGHRGSTEAFF
TRBV5-1,NA,NA,TRBJ2-5,TGCGCCAGCAGCTCGCCCGGTCAAGAGACCCAGTACTTC,CASSSPGQETQYF
TRBV6-5,NA,NA,TRBJ2-7,TGTGCCAGCGCGGGTGCAGGCTTCGTATCCTACGAGCAGTACTTC,CASAGAGFVSYEQYF
TRBV6-2/TRBV6-3,NA,NA,TRBJ1-2,TGTGCCAGCAGTCAGGACAGTAACTATGGCTACACCTTC,CASSQDSNYGYTF
TRBV28,TRBD1,NA,TRBJ1-1,TGTGCCAGCACTCCGACAGGGAGGAACACTGAAGCTTTCTTT,CASTPTGRNTEAFF
TRBV7-3,TRBD1,few,TRBJ2-2,TGTGCCAGCAGCAGTAGACAGGGGGACCACACCGGGGAGCTGTTTTTT,CASSSRQGDHTGELFF
TRBV28,NA,NA,TRBJ1-2,TGTGCCAGCAGTCCACATAAGAACTATGGCTACACCTTC,CASSPHKNYGYTF